This entry lists 21 T cell receptor beta chains sequenced from one sample in a study of cytomegalovirus exposure and HLA in healthy donors. In the PCR, 60 Vbeta and 13 Jbeta primers were used. Assay: immunoSEQ multiplex PCR; the TCRdb copy retains only in-frame clones and omits some. This table has about 270,000 clones, around two thirds appearing once. Sequenced: PBMCs. These receptors were taken from a female donor in good health and CMV-seronegative.

This chain joins TRBV15 and TRBJ2-4; 15 bases align to TRBD2. The germline CDR1 and CDR2 sequences are LNHNV and YYDKDF (reference sequence). This CDR3 is built from 18 residues. With 5 bases clipped from V and 0 bases from J, the junction kept 5 bases outside the gene matches. DNA of the CDR3: TGTGCCACCAGCGGGGGACTAGCGGGAGGCCTAGCCAAAAACATTCAGTACTTC. Translating it yields CATSGGLAGGLAKNIQYF.

The chain employs TRBV4-2 and TRBJ2-1; D gene ambiguous. V dropped 0 bases and J dropped 12 bases, with 12 bases sitting between them. Germline assignment: CDR1 LGHNA and CDR2 YNFKEQ. The CDR3 runs 13 residues. Here the CDR3 reads CASSQDQRRGQFF. CDR3 nucleotides: TGTGCCAGCAGCCAAGATCAACGGCGAGGGCAGTTCTTC.

Notes on this clone: At one of its ends the junction is not consistent with the germline gene, which may arise from a read error. Here the CDR3 DNA reads TGCGCCAGCAGCTCTGGGACAGAGACGCAGTATTTT. Translation gives CASSSGTETQYF. The chain recombines TRBV5-1 with TRBJ2-3; 7 bases agree with TRBD1. Germline loops: CDR1 SGHRS, CDR2 YFSETQ. The CDR3 runs 12 residues.

This clone turned up a few times. The rearrangement uses TRBV27 and TRBJ2-2; TRBD1 matches 9 bases. Germline trimming cut 2 bases from V and 3 bases from J; bases unmatched to any gene: 1. Germline V CDR1 and CDR2: MNHEY, SMNVEV (reference sequence). The CDR3 sequence is 15 residues long. The CDR3 DNA follows: TGTGCCAGCAGTTTAACAGGGGGCGACACCGGGGAGCTGTTTTTT. It translates to CASSLTGGDTGELFF.

The chain uses TRBV28 and TRBJ2-5, with 14 bases matching TRBD2. Germline CDR1 MDHEN, CDR2 SYDVKM. The V segment lost 5 bases and the J segment 4 bases; nucleotides outside the gene matches: 6. This CDR3 contains 16 residues. CDR3 loop: CASSQRLAGGPETQYF. The CDR3 bases are TGTGCCAGCAGTCAACGACTAGCGGGAGGGCCAGAGACCCAGTACTTC. The full variable domain, its missing parts supplied by reference TRBV28 and TRBJ2-5, is DVKVTQSSRYLVKRTGEKVFLECVQDMDHENMFWYRQDPGLGLRLIYFSYDVKMKEKGDIPEGYSVSREKKERFSLILESASTNQTSMYLCASSQRLAGGPETQYFGPGTRLLVL.

As concerns this clone: At one end, the junction sequence differs from germline, possibly due to a read error. The chain uses TRBV7-9 and TRBJ2-2; TRBD2 agrees at 13 bases. Germline V gene sequence: CDR1 SEHNR, CDR2 FQNEAQ (reference sequence). CDR3 size: 17 residues. The CDR3 bases are TGTTCCAGCAGCGGAGGGACTAGCGGGATAATAACCGGGGAGCTGTTTTTT. Translated: CSSSGGTSGIITGELFF.

CDR3 sequence: CASKRVSYYNEQFF. The CDR3 nucleotides are TGTGCCAGTAAACGGGTTTCGTACTACAATGAGCAGTTCTTC. The chain recombines TRBV19 with TRBJ2-1; D ambiguous. Germline V gene sequence: CDR1 LNHDA, CDR2 SQIVND (reference sequence). CDR3 length: 14 amino acids. V dropped 7 bases and J dropped 3 bases, with 13 bases sitting between them.

This clone was recorded a few times. The CDR3 bases are TGTGCCAGCACCACTAGCTCCTACGAGCAGTACTTC. Protein: CASTTSSYEQYF. This chain joins TRBV7-9 and TRBJ2-7; D is perhaps TRBD2 (5 bases). The CDR3 runs 12 residues. V shed 7 bases and J shed 0 bases, with 7 bases lying between them. Germline assignment: CDR1 SEHNR and CDR2 FQNEAQ (reference sequence).

The chain is built from TRBV7-8 and TRBJ2-3; possibly TRBD1 for D (8 bases). Germline assignment: CDR1 SGHVS and CDR2 FQNEAQ. V lost 3 bases to trimming and J lost 8 bases, with 12 bases between them. The CDR3 extends over 13 amino acids. CDR3 sequence (DNA): TGTGCCAGCAGCTTGGACAGGGAGGGTACGCAGTATTTT. Its protein product is CASSLDREGTQYF.

The chain combines TRBV6-4 with TRBJ2-7; possibly TRBD1 for D (5 bases). Germline V lookup: CDR1 MRHNA, CDR2 SNTAGT. The V end was cut by 0 bases, the J end by 2 bases, with 14 bases between. This CDR3 region has 16 residues. CDR3 sequence (DNA): TGTGCCAGCAGTGACTCGTTTGGGGCGCCGCCCTACGAGCAGTACTTC. Residues: CASSDSFGAPPYEQYF.

The chain links TRBV14 to TRBJ1-2; weak D call: TRBD1 (5 bases). Germline CDR1 reads SGHDN; CDR2 reads FVKESK. This CDR3 contains 17 residues. The V gene lost 0 bases and the J gene lost 2 bases, with 16 bases spanning the gap. The CDR3 spells CASSQDRAWGLNYGYTF. In nucleotides, the CDR3 is TGTGCCAGCAGCCAAGATAGGGCCTGGGGACTGAACTATGGCTACACCTTC.

This chain joins TRBV5-4 and TRBJ1-1; TRBD1 matches 8 bases. There are 15 residues in the CDR3. Germline CDR1 reads SGHNT; CDR2 reads YYREEE (reference sequence). V dropped 4 bases and J dropped 5; count of bases not matched to a gene: 10. The CDR3 sequence: CASSPGRTGRTEAFF. CDR3 DNA sequence: TGTGCCAGCAGCCCGGGCCGGACAGGGCGAACTGAAGCTTTCTTT.

This chain connects TRBV5-1 to TRBJ2-1, with 7 bases lining up with TRBD1. Germline V gene lookup returns CDR1 SGHRS and CDR2 YFSETQ. The V and J ends lost 1 base and 2 bases, in that order; junction bases with no gene match: 9. This CDR3 is built from 17 residues. The CDR3: CASSLSITGDPYNEQFF. CDR3 DNA: TGCGCCAGCAGCTTGAGTATTACAGGGGACCCCTACAATGAGCAGTTCTTC.

The chain is built from TRBV7-7 and TRBJ2-2; TRBD2 is a possible D gene (7 bases). In germline, CDR1 is SSHAT, CDR2 FNYEAQ (reference sequence). Trimming stripped 6 bases from V and 2 bases from J, with 16 bases between. This CDR3 region has 16 residues. The DNA for the CDR3 is TGTGCCAGCAGACCGACCGGGGGGCCTAACACCGGGGAGCTGTTTTTT. Translating gives CASRPTGGPNTGELFF.

This chain links TRBV14 with TRBJ2-1, with 7 bases fitting TRBD2. Germline V gene data show CDR1 as SGHDN and CDR2 as FVKESK. The CDR3 length is 13 residues. With V trimmed by 1 base and J by 8 bases, 2 bases remained unmatched. The CDR3 DNA reads as TGTGCCAGCAGCCAAGGACTAGCATATGAGCAGTTCTTC. Translation gives CASSQGLAYEQFF.

The CDR3 here is CASRLDRTSEQYF. Written as DNA, the CDR3 is TGTGCCAGCAGACTGGACAGGACGTCCGAGCAGTACTTC. The chain uses TRBV6-6 and TRBJ2-7; 7 bases align to TRBD1. This CDR3 is built from 13 residues. Germline values: CDR1 MNHNY, CDR2 SVGAGI (reference sequence). The V and J ends lost 6 bases and 6 bases, in that order; junction bases with no gene match: 8.

This clone was counted between two and nine times. The chain links TRBV14 to TRBJ2-1; perhaps TRBD2 as D (7 bases). This CDR3 is built from 16 residues. CDR1 is SGHDN and CDR2 is FVKESK in the germline V gene. Trimming removed 4 bases at V and 1 base at J, with 14 bases between. CDR3 coding DNA: TGTGCCAGCAGCCTCACGGAGGGGGGGTCCTACAATGAGCAGTTCTTC. Translating gives CASSLTEGGSYNEQFF.

The J gene is TRBJ1-2, the V gene TRBV28, with D perhaps matching TRBD1 (5 bases). CDR3 length equals 21 residues. Trimming removed 7 bases from V and 0 bases from J, with 33 bases in between. From germline, CDR1 is MDHEN and CDR2 SYDVKM. CDR3 sequence (DNA): TGTGCCAGCACACTCTCGTTATTGGAGGATTGGGAGGGGCCCTCTAACTATGGCTACACCTTC. Residues: CASTLSLLEDWEGPSNYGYTF.

Comment on this clone: Other nucleotide sequences from this sample produce the same CDR3. This rearrangement joins TRBV7-9 to TRBJ2-7; maybe TRBD2 (5 bases). Germline loops: CDR1 SEHNR, CDR2 FQNEAQ (reference sequence). CDR3 length equals 11 residues. Trimming stripped 2 bases from V and 6 bases from J, with 5 bases between. The CDR3 reads CASSLSGEQYF. The CDR3 region has the DNA TGTGCCAGCAGCTTAAGCGGCGAGCAGTACTTC.

The count of this clone is one. This sequence joins TRBV18 and TRBJ1-2, with D possibly TRBD1 on 6 matching bases. The CDR3 consists of 16 residues. V was pared by 4 bases and J by 8 bases, with 23 bases between. Germline loops: CDR1 KGHSH, CDR2 LQKENI. The DNA for the CDR3 is TGTGCCAGCTCACTCTGGACAGACAAGATATATTTGGGCTACACCTTC. As protein: CASSLWTDKIYLGYTF.

The table lists this clone with a few counts. V usage is TRBV7-2 and J usage is TRBJ2-5; 8 bases line up with TRBD2. CDR3 length equals 16 residues. Germline assignment: CDR1 SGHTA and CDR2 FQGNSA. The V and J ends lost 5 bases and 2 bases, in that order; junction bases with no gene match: 10. CDR3 loop: CASSASGRAQQETQYF. In nucleotides, the CDR3 is TGTGCCAGCAGCGCCAGCGGGAGAGCTCAACAAGAGACCCAGTACTTC.